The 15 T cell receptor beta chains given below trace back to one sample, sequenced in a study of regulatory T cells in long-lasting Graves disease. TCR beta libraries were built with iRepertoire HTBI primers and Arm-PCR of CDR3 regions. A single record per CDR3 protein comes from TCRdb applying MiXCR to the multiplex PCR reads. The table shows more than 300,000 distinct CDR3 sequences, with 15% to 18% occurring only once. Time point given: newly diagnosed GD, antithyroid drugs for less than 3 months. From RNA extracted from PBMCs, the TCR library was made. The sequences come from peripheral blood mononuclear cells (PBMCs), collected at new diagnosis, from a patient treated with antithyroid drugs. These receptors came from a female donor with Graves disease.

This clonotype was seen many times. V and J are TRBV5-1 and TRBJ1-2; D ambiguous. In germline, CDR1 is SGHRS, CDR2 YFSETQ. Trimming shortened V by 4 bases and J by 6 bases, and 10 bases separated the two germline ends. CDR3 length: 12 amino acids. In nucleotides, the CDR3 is TGCGCCAGCAGCCCGGACGGTGATGGCTACACCTTC. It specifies CASSPDGDGYTF. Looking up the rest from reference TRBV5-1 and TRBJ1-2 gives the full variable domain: KAGVTQTPRYLIKTRGQQVTLSCSPISGHRSVSWYQQTPGQGLQFLFEYFSETQRNKGNFPGRFSGRQFSNSRSEMNVSTLELGDSALYLCASSPDGDGYTFGSGTRLTVV.

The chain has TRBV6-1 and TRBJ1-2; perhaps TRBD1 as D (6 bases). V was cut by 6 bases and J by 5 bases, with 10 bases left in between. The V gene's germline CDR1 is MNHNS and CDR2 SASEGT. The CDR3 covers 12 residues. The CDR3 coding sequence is TGTGCCAGCAGGCTTCAGGGGTATGGCTACACCTTC. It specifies CASRLQGYGYTF.

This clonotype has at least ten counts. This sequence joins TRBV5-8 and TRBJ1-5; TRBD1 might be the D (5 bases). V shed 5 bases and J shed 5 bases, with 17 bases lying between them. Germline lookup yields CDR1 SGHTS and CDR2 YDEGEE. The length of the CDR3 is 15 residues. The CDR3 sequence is CASSGDGWGDQPQHF. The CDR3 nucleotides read TGTGCCAGCAGTGGGGACGGCTGGGGCGATCAGCCCCAGCATTTT.

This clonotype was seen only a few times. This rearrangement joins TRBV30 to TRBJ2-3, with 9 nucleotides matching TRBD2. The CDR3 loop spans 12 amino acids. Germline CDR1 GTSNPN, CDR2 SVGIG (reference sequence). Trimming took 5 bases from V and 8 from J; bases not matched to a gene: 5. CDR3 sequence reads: CAWLAGLGTQYF. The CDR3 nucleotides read TGTGCCTGGCTAGCGGGACTAGGTACGCAGTATTTT.

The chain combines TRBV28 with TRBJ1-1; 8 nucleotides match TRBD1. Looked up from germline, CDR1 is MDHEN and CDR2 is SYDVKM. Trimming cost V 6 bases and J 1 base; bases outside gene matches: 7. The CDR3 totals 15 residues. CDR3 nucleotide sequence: TGTGCCAGCAGGGCACGGGACAGGAGGAACACTGAAGCTTTCTTT. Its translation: CASRARDRRNTEAFF. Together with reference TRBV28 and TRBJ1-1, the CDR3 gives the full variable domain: DVKVTQSSRYLVKRTGEKVFLECVQDMDHENMFWYRQDPGLGLRLIYFSYDVKMKEKGDIPEGYSVSREKKERFSLILESASTNQTSMYLCASRARDRRNTEAFFGQGTRLTVV.

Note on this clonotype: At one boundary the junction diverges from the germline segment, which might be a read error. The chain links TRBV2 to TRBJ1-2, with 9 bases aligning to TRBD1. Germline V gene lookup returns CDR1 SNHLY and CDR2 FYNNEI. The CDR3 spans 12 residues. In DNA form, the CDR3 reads TGTGCCCGCAGGGACAGGGTGGATGGCTACACCTTC. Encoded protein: CARRDRVDGYTF.

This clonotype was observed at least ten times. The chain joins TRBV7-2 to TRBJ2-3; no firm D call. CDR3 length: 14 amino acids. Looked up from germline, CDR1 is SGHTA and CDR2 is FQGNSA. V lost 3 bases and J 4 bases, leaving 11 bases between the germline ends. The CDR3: CASSLGLASDTQYF. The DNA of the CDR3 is TGTGCCAGCAGCTTGGGTTTGGCTTCAGATACGCAGTATTTT. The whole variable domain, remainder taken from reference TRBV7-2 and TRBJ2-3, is GAGVSQSPSNKVTEKGKDVELRCDPISGHTALYWYRQSLGQGLEFLIYFQGNSAPDKSGLPSDRFSAERTGGSVSTLTIQRTQQEDSAVYLCASSLGLASDTQYFGPGTRLTVL.

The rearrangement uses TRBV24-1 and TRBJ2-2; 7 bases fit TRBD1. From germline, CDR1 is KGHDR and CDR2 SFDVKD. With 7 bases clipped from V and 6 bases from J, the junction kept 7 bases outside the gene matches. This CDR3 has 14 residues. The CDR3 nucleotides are TGTGCCACCAGGGCGGACAGGCAGTCCGGGGAGCTGTTTTTT. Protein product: CATRADRQSGELFF.

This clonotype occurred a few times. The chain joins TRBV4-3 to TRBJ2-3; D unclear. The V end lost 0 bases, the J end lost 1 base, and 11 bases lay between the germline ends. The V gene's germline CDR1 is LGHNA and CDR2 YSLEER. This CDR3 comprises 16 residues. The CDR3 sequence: CASSQDGPGGTDTQYF. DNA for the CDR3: TGCGCCAGCAGCCAAGATGGGCCGGGCGGCACAGATACGCAGTATTTT.

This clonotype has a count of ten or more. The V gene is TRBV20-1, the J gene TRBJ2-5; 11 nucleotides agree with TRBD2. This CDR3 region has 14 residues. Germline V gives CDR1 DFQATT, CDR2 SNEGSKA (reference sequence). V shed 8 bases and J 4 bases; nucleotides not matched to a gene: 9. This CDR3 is CSTGTSGAAETQYF. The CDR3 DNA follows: TGCAGTACCGGGACTAGCGGTGCGGCAGAGACCCAGTACTTC.

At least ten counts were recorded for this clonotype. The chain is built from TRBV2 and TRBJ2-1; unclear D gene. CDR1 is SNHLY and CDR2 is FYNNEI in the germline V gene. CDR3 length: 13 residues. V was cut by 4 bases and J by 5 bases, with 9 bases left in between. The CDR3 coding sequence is TGTGCCAGCAGTGGTAGCTACGACAATGAGCAGTTCTTC. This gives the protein CASSGSYDNEQFF.

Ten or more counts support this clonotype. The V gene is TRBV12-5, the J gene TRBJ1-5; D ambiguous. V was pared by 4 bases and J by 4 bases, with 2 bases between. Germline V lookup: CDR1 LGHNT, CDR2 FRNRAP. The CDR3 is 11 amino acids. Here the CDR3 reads CASGSNQPQHF. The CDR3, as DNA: TGTGCTAGTGGTTCGAATCAGCCCCAGCATTTT. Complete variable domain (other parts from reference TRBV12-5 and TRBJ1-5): DARVTQTPRHKVTEMGQEVTMRCQPILGHNTVFWYRQTMMQGLELLAYFRNRAPLDDSGMPKDRFSAEMPDATLATLKIQPSEPRDSAVYFCASGSNQPQHFGDGTRLSIL.

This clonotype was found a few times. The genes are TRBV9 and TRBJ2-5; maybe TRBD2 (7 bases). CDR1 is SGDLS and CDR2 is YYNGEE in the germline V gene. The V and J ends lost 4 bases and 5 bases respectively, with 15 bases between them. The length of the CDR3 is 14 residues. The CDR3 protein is CASSPTGGWETQYF. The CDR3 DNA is TGTGCCAGCAGCCCCACGGGGGGCTGGGAGACCCAGTACTTC. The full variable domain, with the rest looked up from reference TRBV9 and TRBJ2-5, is DSGVTQTPKHLITATGQRVTLRCSPRSGDLSVYWYQQSLDQGLQFLIQYYNGEERAKGNILERFSAQQFPDLHSELNLSSLELGDSALYFCASSPTGGWETQYFGPGTRLLVL.

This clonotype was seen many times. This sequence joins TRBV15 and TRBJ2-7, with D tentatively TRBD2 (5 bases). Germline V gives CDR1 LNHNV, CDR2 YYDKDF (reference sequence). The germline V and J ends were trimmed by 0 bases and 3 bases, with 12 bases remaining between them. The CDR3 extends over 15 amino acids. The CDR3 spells CATSRDQTTIYEQYF. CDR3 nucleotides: TGTGCCACCAGCAGAGATCAGACTACGATCTACGAGCAGTACTTC.

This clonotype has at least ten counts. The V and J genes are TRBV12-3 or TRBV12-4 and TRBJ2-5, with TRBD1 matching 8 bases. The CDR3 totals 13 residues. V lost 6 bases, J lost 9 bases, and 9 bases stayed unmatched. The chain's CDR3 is CASSQDRARSQYF. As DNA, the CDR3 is TGTGCCAGCAGCCAGGACAGGGCTAGATCCCAGTACTTC.